Described below is a single T cell receptor (beta chain) sequence and its context. Its antigen is not known. The sample comes from a study of cytomegalovirus exposure and HLA in healthy donors. Study-level points and caveats: In presence/absence analyses, roughly uniform sequencing depth across donors was assumed.

The PCR ran on 60 Vbeta and 13 Jbeta primers. Measured with immunoSEQ multiplex PCR; TCRdb has only the in-frame clones, and not every one. The data hold roughly 150,000 clones, with around 73% observed a single time. The CDR3 is made up of 19 amino acids. Germline V CDR1 and CDR2: SGHTA, FQGNSA. Germline trimming cut 3 bases from V and 1 base from J; bases unmatched to any gene: 10. This sequence was found in a woman aged 18-30 years in good health and CMV-seropositive. The specimen was PBMCs. The chain recombines TRBV7-2 with TRBJ1-3; 12 positions match TRBD1. The DNA for the CDR3 is TGTGCCAGCAGCTTCACGGGACAGGGGGCAAGGCTGTCTGGAAACACCATATATTTT. Encoded protein: CASSFTGQGARLSGNTIYF.